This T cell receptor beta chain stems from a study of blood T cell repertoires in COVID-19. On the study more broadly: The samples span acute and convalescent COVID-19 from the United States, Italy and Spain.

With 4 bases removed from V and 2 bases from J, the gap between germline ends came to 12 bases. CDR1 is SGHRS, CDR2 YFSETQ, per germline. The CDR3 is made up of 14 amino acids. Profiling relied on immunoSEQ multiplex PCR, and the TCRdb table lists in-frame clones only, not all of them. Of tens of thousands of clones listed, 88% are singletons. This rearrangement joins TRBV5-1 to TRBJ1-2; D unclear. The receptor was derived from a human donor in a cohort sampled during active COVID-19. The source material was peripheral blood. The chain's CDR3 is CASSPRRGNYGYTF. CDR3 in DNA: TGCGCCAGCAGCCCACGACGGGGAAACTATGGCTACACCTTC.